A selection of T cell receptor beta chains follows, all from one sample in a study of cytomegalovirus exposure and HLA in healthy donors. Here immunoSEQ multiplex PCR was the method, and the copy in TCRdb shows in-frame clones only, minus some. Of fewer than 150,000 clones in the sample, roughly 80% were seen once. Source material: PBMCs. The receptors were sampled from a male donor in good health and CMV-seronegative. Each CDR3 is given with its conserved first and last residue. A D gene is named only where the DNA matches it firmly. Where a row states a size, it is once, few, many or the class of an expanded clone; other rows omit it.

TRBJ2-5 | . | TRBV11-2 | 12 | . | CASSPGLNDEYF | TGTGCCAGCAGCCCAGGGTTGAACGATGAGTACTTC
TRBJ1-4 | . | TRBV11-2 | 14 | few | CASSLFKGSEKLFF | TGTGCCAGCAGCTTATTTAAGGGGTCGGAAAAACTGTTTTTT
TRBJ1-5 | TRBD1 | TRBV10-3 | 14 | . | CAISESGTGTPQHF | TGTGCCATCAGTGAGTCTGGGACAGGGACGCCCCAGCATTTT
TRBJ1-6 | TRBD1 | TRBV4-3 | 14 | . | CATGDRVDNSPLHF | TGCGCCACAGGGGACAGGGTGGATAATTCACCCCTCCACTTT
TRBJ2-5 | . | TRBV9 | 14 | . | CASSVGPSQETQYF | TGTGCCAGCAGCGTGGGGCCGAGCCAAGAGACCCAGTACTTC
TRBJ2-5 | TRBD2 | TRBV4-3 | 18 | . | CASSQDRTSAGYQGTQYF | TGCGCCAGCAGCCAAGACAGGACTAGCGCCGGCTATCAGGGGACCCAGTACTTC
TRBJ1-5 | TRBD1 | TRBV7-2 | 15 | . | CASSLGTGSNQPQHF | TGTGCCAGCAGCTTGGGGACAGGGAGCAATCAGCCCCAGCATTTT
TRBJ2-2 | TRBD1 | TRBV19 | 17 | . | CASSPGAGQGLTGELFF | TGTGCCAGTAGCCCTGGGGCGGGACAGGGATTAACCGGGGAGCTGTTTTTT
TRBJ2-7 | . | TRBV27 | 14 | few | CASSLWAGNYEQYF | TGTGCCAGCAGTTTATGGGCAGGGAACTACGAGCAGTACTTC
TRBJ1-2 | . | TRBV6-5 | 13 | . | CASSYTSGDGYTF | TGTGCCAGCAGTTATACCTCAGGGGATGGCTACACCTTC
TRBJ1-1 | TRBD1 | TRBV4-1 | 15 | . | CASSQLTGGNTEAFF | TGCGCCAGCAGCCAGCTGACAGGGGGGAACACTGAAGCTTTCTTT
TRBJ1-6 | . | TRBV5-6 | 13 | . | CASSPGGNSPLHF | TGTGCCAGCAGCCCTGGGGGGAATTCACCCCTCCACTTT
TRBJ2-2 | TRBD1 | TRBV6-5 | 15 | . | CASSPGTAYTGELFF | TGTGCCTCCTCCCCCGGGACAGCTTACACCGGGGAGCTGTTTTTT
TRBJ1-1 | . | TRBV5-1 | 13 | . | CASSLTVNTEAFF | TGCGCCAGCAGCCTGACAGTGAACACTGAAGCTTTCTTT
TRBJ2-1 | TRBD1 | TRBV7-9 | 14 | . | CASCRDRTYNEQFF | TGTGCCAGCTGCCGGGACAGAACCTACAATGAGCAGTTCTTC
TRBJ1-6 | . | TRBV15 | 16 | few | CATSGSRVSYNSPLHF | TGTGCCACCAGCGGTAGTCGGGTCTCCTATAATTCACCCCTCCACTTT
TRBJ1-6 | TRBD1 | TRBV9 | 15 | few | CASSLMGDSNSPLHF | TGTGCCAGCAGCCTGATGGGGGACAGTAATTCACCCCTCCACTTT
TRBJ1-2 | . | TRBV5-1 | 15 | . | CASSPEDGGNRGYTF | TGCGCCAGCAGCCCAGAGGACGGAGGTAATCGGGGCTACACCTTC
TRBJ2-2 | . | TRBV6-5 | 13 | . | CASSYVTGGELFF | TGTGCCAGCAGTTATGTCACGGGCGGGGAGCTGTTTTTT
TRBJ2-7 | . | TRBV27 | 13 | . | CASSFHQTYEQYF | TGTGCCAGCAGTTTTCACCAAACCTACGAGCAGTACTTC
TRBJ2-2 | . | TRBV5-6 | 15 | few | CASSLDQGGTGELFF | TGTGCCAGCAGCTTGGATCAGGGGGGCACCGGGGAGCTGTTTTTT
TRBJ2-7 | . | TRBV5-1 | 15 | . | CASSSSAGYGYEQYF | TGCGCCAGCAGCTCTTCCGCCGGCTACGGGTACGAGCAGTACTTC
TRBJ1-1 | . | TRBV18 | 14 | once | CASSPAGNGAEAFF | TGTGCCAGCTCACCAGCCGGGAACGGCGCTGAAGCTTTCTTT
TRBJ2-1 | TRBD2 | TRBV19 | 15 | . | CASSIKRGGWNEQFF | TGTGCCAGTAGTATCAAGCGGGGGGGCTGGAATGAGCAGTTCTTC
TRBJ2-7 | TRBD2 | TRBV5-6 | 17 | once | CASSLAPGLAGGHEQYF | TGTGCCAGCAGCTTGGCTCCCGGACTAGCGGGGGGCCACGAGCAGTACTTC
TRBJ1-2 | . | TRBV7-6 | 15 | . | CASSLDTGLNYGYTF | TGTGCCAGCAGCTTAGATACAGGGCTTAACTATGGCTACACCTTC
TRBJ1-1 | . | TRBV6-5 | 13 | once | CASRDDSRIEAFF | TGTGCCAGCAGGGACGACAGCCGAATTGAAGCTTTCTTT
TRBJ2-7 | . | TRBV28 | 14 | once | CASSNSDGRGEQYF | TGTGCCAGCAGTAACTCGGACGGCCGGGGGGAGCAGTACTTC
TRBJ1-6 | . | TRBV9 | 13 | once | CASSAWGDSPLHF | TGTGCCAGCAGCGCGTGGGGGGATTCACCCCTCCACTTT
TRBJ2-5 | TRBD2 | TRBV12-5 | 16 | . | CASGSGLAGPTETQYF | TGTGCTAGTGGTTCGGGACTAGCGGGCCCGACGGAGACCCAGTACTTC
TRBJ1-5 | . | TRBV6-1 | 13 | . | CASSAGLNQPQHF | TGTGCCAGCAGCGCAGGGTTGAATCAGCCCCAGCATTTT
TRBJ2-3 | TRBD1 | TRBV23-1 | 18 | . | CASTKGDRGQSSTDTQYF | TGCGCCAGCACTAAGGGGGACAGGGGACAGTCTAGCACAGATACGCAGTATTTT
TRBJ2-1 | . | TRBV7-2 | 12 | once | CASSLSRNEQFF | TGTGCCAGCAGCTTATCTCGCAATGAGCAGTTCTTC
TRBJ1-1 | TRBD1 | TRBV7-6 | 15 | . | CASSPGTGVNTEAFF | TGTGCCAGCAGCCCCGGGACAGGGGTGAACACTGAAGCTTTCTTT
TRBJ1-2 | TRBD1 | TRBV7-8 | 17 | . | CASSLWVRGRLDYGYTF | TGTGCCAGCAGCTTATGGGTCAGGGGGCGCTTGGACTATGGCTACACCTTC
TRBJ2-7 | . | TRBV7-6 | 17 | . | CASSPSGLDGRTYEQYF | TGTGCCAGCAGCCCCTCGGGGTTAGACGGGAGAACCTACGAGCAGTACTTC
TRBJ1-2 | . | TRBV4-3 | 16 | . | CASSQERGLANYGYTF | TGCGCCAGCAGCCAAGAAAGGGGCCTAGCTAACTATGGCTACACCTTC
TRBJ2-5 | TRBD1 | TRBV19 | 13 | once | CASKDRNGETQYF | TGTGCCAGTAAGGACAGGAATGGGGAGACCCAGTACTTC
TRBJ1-5 | . | TRBV9 | 15 | . | CASSVDGMTSQPQHF | TGTGCCAGCAGCGTAGATGGGATGACTAGTCAGCCCCAGCATTTT
TRBJ1-4 | TRBD1 | TRBV7-2 | 15 | once | CASSTRTGLNEKLFF | TGTGCCAGCAGCACCCGGACAGGTCTTAATGAAAAACTGTTTTTT
TRBJ2-1 | TRBD2 | TRBV7-3 | 15 | . | CASSLTSGGYNEQFF | TGTGCCAGCAGCCTGACTAGCGGGGGGTATAATGAGCAGTTCTTC
TRBJ1-2 | . | TRBV6-1 | 15 | . | CASSEPWEGNYGYTF | TGTGCCAGCAGTGAACCTTGGGAGGGTAACTATGGCTACACCTTC
TRBJ2-2 | TRBD2 | TRBV30 | 17 | . | CAWSRLAGVSGTGELFF | TGTGCCTGGAGTCGACTAGCGGGGGTATCAGGAACCGGGGAGCTGTTTTTT
TRBJ2-7 | TRBD1 | TRBV7-3 | 15 | . | CASSLLDRGLHEQYF | TGTGCCAGCAGCTTACTGGACAGGGGACTCCACGAGCAGTACTTC